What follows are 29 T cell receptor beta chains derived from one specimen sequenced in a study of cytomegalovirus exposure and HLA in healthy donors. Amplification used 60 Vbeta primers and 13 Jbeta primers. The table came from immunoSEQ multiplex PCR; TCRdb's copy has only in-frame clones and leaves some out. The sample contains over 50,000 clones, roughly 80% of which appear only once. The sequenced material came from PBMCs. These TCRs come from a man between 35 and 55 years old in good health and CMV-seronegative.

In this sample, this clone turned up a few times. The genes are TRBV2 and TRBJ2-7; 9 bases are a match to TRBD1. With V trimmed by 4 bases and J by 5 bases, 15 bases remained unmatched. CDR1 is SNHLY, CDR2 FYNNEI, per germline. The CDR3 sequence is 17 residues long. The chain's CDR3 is CASSASGIGDRVHEQYV. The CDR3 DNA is TGTGCCAGCAGTGCTTCCGGCATAGGGGACAGGGTCCACGAGCAGTACGTC.

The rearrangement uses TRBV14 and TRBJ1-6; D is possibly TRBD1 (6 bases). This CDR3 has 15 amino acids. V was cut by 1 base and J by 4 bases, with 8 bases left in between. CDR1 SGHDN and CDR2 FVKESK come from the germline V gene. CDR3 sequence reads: CASSQGTAYNSPLHF. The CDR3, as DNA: TGTGCCAGCAGCCAAGGGACAGCTTATAATTCACCCCTCCACTTT.

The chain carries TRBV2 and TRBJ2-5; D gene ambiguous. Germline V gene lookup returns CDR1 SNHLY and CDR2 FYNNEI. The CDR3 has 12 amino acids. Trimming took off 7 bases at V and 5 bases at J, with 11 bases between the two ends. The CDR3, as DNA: TGTGCCAGCAATTCTCACTCGGAGACCCAGTACTTC. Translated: CASNSHSETQYF.

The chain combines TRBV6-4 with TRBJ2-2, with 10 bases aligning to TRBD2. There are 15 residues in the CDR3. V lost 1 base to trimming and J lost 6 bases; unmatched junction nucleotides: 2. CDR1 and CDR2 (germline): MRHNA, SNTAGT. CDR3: CASSDLAGGSGELFF. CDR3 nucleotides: TGTGCCAGCAGTGACTTAGCGGGGGGCTCCGGGGAGCTGTTTTTT.

The CDR3 loop is CASSQDRAGELFF. The CDR3 DNA reads as TGTGCCAGCAGCCAAGACAGGGCCGGGGAGCTGTTTTTT. V and J are TRBV11-1 and TRBJ2-2, with 7 nucleotides matching TRBD1. In germline, CDR1 is SGHAT, CDR2 FQDESV (reference sequence). The CDR3 length is 13 residues. V was clipped by 5 bases and J by 6 bases; unmatched bases: 3.

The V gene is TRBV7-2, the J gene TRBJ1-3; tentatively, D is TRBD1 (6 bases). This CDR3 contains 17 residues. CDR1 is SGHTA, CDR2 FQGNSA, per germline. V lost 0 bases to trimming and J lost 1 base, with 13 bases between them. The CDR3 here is CASSLAPTGRSGNTIYF. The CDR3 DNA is TGTGCCAGCAGCTTAGCGCCCACAGGGCGATCTGGAAACACCATATATTTT.

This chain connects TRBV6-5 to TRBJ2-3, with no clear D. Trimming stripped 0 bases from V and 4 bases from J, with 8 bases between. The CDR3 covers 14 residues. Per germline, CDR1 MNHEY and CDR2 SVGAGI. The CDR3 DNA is TGTGCCAGCAGTTACTCATATAGTTCAGATACGCAGTATTTT. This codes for CASSYSYSSDTQYF.

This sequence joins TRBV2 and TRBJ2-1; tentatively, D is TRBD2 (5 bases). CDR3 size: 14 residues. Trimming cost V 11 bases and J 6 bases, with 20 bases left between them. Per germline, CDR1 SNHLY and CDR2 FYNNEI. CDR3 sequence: CAGGSGILGNEQFF. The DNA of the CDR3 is TGTGCCGGCGGGTCGGGAATTCTCGGCAATGAGCAGTTCTTC.

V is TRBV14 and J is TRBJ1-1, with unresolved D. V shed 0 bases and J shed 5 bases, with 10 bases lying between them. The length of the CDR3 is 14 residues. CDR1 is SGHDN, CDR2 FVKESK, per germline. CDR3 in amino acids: CASSQDFGDTEAFF. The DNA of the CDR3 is TGTGCCAGCAGCCAAGATTTCGGGGATACTGAAGCTTTCTTT. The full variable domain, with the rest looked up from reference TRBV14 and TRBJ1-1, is EAGVTQFPSHSVIEKGQTVTLRCDPISGHDNLYWYRRVMGKEIKFLLHFVKESKQDESGMPNNRFLAERTGGTYSTLKVQPAELEDSGVYFCASSQDFGDTEAFFGQGTRLTVV.

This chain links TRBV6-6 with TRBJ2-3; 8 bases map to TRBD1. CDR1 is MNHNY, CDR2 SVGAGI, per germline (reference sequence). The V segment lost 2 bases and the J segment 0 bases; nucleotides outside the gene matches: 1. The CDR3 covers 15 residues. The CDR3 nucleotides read TGTGCCAGCAGTTACAGGGACAGGAGCACAGATACGCAGTATTTT. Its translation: CASSYRDRSTDTQYF.

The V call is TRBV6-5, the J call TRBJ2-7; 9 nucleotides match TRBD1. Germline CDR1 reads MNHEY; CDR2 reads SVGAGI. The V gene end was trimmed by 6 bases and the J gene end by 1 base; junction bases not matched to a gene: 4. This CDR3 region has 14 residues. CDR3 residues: CASSRGTGSYEQYV. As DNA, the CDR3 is TGTGCCAGCAGCCGCGGGACAGGGTCCTACGAGCAGTACGTC.

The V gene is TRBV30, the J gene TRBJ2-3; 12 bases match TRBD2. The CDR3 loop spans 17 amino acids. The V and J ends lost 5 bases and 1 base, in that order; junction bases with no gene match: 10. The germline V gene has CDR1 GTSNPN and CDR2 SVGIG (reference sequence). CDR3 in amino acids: CAWGASGGDKCTDTQYF. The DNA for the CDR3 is TGTGCCTGGGGGGCTAGCGGGGGGGACAAATGCACAGATACGCAGTATTTT. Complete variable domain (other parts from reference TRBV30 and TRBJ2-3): SQTIHQWPATLVQPVGSPLSLECTVEGTSNPNLYWYRQAAGRGLQLLFYSVGIGQISSEVPQNLSASRPQDRQFILSSKKLLLSDSGFYLCAWGASGGDKCTDTQYFGPGTRLTVL.

CDR3 amino acids: CASSLYGAQGGNQPQHF. The CDR3 nucleotides are TGTGCCAGCAGTTTATATGGGGCCCAGGGGGGCAATCAGCCCCAGCATTTT. The chain combines TRBV27 with TRBJ1-5, with 7 bases identical to TRBD1. The CDR3 is 17 amino acids. V trimming: 1 base; J trimming: 2 bases; junction bases outside the gene matches: 8. Germline lookup yields CDR1 MNHEY and CDR2 SMNVEV (reference sequence).

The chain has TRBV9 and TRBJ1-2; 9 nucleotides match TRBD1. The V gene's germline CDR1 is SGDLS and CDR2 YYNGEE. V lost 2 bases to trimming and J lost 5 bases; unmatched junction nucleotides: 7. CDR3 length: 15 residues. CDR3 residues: CASSVSDRGGYGYTF. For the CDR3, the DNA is TGTGCCAGCAGCGTGTCGGACAGGGGAGGATATGGCTACACCTTC.

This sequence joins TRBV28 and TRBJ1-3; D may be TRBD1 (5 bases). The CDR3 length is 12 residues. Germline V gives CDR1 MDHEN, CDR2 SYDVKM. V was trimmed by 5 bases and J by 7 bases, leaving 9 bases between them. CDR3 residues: CASSQGRNTIYF. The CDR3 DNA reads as TGTGCCAGCAGTCAGGGTAGGAACACCATATATTTT.

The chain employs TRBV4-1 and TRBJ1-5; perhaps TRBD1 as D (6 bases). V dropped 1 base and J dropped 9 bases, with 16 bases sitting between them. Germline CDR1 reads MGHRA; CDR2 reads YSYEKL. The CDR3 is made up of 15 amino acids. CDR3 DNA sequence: TGCGCCAGCAGCCAAGGCCCAGGGGCCCCTCGGCCCCAGCATTTT. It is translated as CASSQGPGAPRPQHF.

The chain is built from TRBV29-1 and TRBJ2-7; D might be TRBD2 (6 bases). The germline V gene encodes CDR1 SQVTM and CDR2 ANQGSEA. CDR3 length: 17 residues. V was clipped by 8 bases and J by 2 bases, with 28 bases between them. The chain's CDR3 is CSPTLEEGPTLPYEQYV. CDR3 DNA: TGCAGCCCCACCCTGGAGGAGGGGCCGACTCTCCCCTACGAGCAGTACGTC.

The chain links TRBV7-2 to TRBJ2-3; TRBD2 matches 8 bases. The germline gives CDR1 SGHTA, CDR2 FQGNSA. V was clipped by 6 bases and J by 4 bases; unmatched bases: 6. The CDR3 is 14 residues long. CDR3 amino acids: CASRNGLAADTQYF. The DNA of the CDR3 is TGTGCCAGCAGAAATGGACTAGCTGCAGATACGCAGTATTTT. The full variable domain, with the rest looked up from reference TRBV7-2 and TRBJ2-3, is GAGVSQSPSNKVTEKGKDVELRCDPISGHTALYWYRQSLGQGLEFLIYFQGNSAPDKSGLPSDRFSAERTGGSVSTLTIQRTQQEDSAVYLCASRNGLAADTQYFGPGTRLTVL.

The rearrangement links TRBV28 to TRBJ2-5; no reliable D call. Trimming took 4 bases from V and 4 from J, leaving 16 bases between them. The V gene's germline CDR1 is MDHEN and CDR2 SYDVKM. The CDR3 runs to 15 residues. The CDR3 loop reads CASSSRRFPAETQYF. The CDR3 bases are TGTGCCAGCAGTTCGAGGCGATTCCCAGCAGAGACCCAGTACTTC.

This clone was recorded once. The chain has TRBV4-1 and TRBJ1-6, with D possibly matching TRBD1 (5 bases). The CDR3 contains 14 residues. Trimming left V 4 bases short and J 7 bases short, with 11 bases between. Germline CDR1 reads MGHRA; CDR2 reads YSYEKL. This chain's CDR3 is CASSPGFLNSPLHF. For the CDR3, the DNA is TGCGCCAGCAGCCCAGGGTTCCTGAATTCACCCCTCCACTTT.

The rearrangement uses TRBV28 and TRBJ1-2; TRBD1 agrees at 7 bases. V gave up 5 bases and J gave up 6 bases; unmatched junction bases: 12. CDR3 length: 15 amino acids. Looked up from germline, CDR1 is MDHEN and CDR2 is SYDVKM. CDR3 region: CASSPRQGGRDGYTF. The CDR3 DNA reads TGTGCCAGCAGTCCACGACAGGGAGGAAGGGATGGCTACACCTTC.

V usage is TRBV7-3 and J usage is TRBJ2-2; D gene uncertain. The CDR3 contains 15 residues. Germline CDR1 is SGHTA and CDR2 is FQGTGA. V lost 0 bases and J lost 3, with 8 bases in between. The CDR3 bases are TGTGCCAGCAGCTTAACACCTTCGGACACCGGGGAGCTGTTTTTT. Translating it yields CASSLTPSDTGELFF.

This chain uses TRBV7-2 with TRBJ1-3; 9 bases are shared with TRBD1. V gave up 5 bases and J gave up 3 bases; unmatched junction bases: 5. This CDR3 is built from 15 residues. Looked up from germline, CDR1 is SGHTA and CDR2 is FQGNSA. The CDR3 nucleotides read TGTGCCAGCAGCGCACAGGGGGCATTTGGAAACACCATATATTTT. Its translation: CASSAQGAFGNTIYF.

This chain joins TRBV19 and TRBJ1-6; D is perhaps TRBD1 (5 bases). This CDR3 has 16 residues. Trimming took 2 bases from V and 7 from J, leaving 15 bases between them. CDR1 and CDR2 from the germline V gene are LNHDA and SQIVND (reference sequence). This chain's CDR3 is CASSIQGKLLNSPLHF. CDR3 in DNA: TGTGCCAGTAGTATACAGGGAAAATTACTAAATTCACCCCTCCACTTT. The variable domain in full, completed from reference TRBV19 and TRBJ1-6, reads DGGITQSPKYLFRKEGQNVTLSCEQNLNHDAMYWYRQDPGQGLRLIYYSQIVNDFQKGDIAEGYSVSREKKESFPLTVTSAQKNPTAFYLCASSIQGKLLNSPLHFGNGTRLTVT.

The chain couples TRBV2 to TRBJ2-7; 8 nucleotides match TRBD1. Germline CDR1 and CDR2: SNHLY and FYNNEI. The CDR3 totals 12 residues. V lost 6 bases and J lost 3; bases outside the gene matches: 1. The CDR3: CASSGQGYEQYF. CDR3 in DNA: TGTGCCAGCAGCGGACAGGGCTACGAGCAGTACTTC.

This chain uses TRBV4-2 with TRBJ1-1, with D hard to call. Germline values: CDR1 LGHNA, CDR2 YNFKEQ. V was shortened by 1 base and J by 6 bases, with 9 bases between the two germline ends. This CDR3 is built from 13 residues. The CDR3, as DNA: TGTGCCAGCAGCCAAGGACTGCAGTCTGAAGCTTTCTTT. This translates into CASSQGLQSEAFF.

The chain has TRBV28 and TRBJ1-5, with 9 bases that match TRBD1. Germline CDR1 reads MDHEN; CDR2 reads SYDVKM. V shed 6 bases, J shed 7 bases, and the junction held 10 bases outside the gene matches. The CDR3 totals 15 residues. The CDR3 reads CASRFPGQGRQPQHF. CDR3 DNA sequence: TGTGCCAGCAGATTTCCGGGACAGGGTAGACAGCCCCAGCATTTT.

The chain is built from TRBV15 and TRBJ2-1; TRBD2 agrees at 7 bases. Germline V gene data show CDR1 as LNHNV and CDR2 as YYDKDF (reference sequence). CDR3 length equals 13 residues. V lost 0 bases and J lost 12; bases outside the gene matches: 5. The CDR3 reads CATSRETGTTQFF. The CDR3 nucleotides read TGTGCCACCAGCAGAGAAACCGGGACTACGCAGTTCTTC.

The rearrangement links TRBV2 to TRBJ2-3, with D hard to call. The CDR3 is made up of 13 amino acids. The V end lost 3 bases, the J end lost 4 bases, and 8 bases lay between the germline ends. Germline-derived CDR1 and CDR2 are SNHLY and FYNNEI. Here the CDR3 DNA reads TGTGCCAGCAGTGATTCGTTTCCAGATACGCAGTATTTT. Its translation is CASSDSFPDTQYF.